This entry features one TCR beta chain sequence. CDR3 length equals 15 residues. The V gene end was trimmed by 0 bases and the J gene end by 4 bases; junction bases not matched to a gene: 5. CDR1 LGHNA and CDR2 YSLEER come from the germline V gene. This record comes from a study of blood T cell repertoires in COVID-19. Study-wide context: Sites across the United States, Italy and Spain contributed samples from acute and convalescent COVID-19. From T cells, B-cell-depleted T cells, or PBMCs came the material, which was cDNA or gDNA.

Authors' analysis steps: Reference gene primer amplification yielded estimated nucleated cell counts. Profiling relied on immunoSEQ multiplex PCR, and the TCRdb table lists in-frame clones only, not all of them. V, J and clone size were drawn from that table, and D and trimming were deduced from the DNA. The table lists roughly 200,000 clones, 70% to 80% of them singletons. The chain employs TRBV4-3 and TRBJ1-2, with TRBD1 identical over 7 bases. Input material: peripheral blood. This clonotype was sampled from a man in his forties or fifties who had recovered from COVID-19. The CDR3 spells CASSQETGLVYGYTF. The CDR3 DNA follows: TGCGCCAGCAGCCAAGAGACAGGGTTGGTCTATGGCTACACCTTC.